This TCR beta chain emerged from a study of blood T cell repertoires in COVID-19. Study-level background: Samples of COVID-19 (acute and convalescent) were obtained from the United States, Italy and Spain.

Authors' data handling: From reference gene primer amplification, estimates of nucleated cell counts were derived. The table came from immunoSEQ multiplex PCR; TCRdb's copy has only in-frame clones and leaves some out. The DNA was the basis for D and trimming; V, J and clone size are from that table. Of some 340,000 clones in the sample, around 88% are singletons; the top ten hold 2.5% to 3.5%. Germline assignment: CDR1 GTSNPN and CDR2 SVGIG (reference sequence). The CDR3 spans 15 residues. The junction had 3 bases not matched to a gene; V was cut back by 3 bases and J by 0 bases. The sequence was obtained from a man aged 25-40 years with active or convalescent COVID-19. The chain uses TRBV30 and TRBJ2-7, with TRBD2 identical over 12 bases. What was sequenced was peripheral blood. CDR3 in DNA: TGTGCCTGGAGAACTAGCGGGAGGAGCTCCTACGAGCAGTACTTC. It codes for CAWRTSGRSSYEQYF.